This T cell receptor beta chain was observed in a study of cytomegalovirus exposure and HLA in healthy donors. Overall study results and limits: Most TCR beta V segments were productive about 90% or about 30% of the time in an earlier analysis. HLA alleles showed associations with some 17,000 TCR beta sequences in a later analysis, at a 0.05 false discovery rate.

For this clone: Its specificity is unknown.

Both 60 Vbeta primers and 13 Jbeta primers went into the PCR. Only in-frame clones appear in the TCRdb table, and some are missing; sequencing was by immunoSEQ multiplex PCR. The data show about 170,000 clones, roughly 67% seen once. This CDR3 region has 15 residues. The germline V and J ends were trimmed by 2 bases and 8 bases, with 18 bases remaining between them. Germline CDR1 and CDR2: SGHTA and FQGNSA. Sequenced sample: PBMCs. This TCR came from a woman aged 18-29 years in good health and CMV-seropositive. This sequence joins TRBV7-2 and TRBJ1-1, with D perhaps TRBD1 (6 bases). The CDR3 sequence: CASSLLPRGGVEAFF. DNA for the CDR3: TGTGCCAGCAGCTTATTGCCCCGAGGGGGGGTAGAAGCTTTCTTT.